These 5 T cell receptor beta chains were sequenced from one sample in a study of shared clonotypes between healthy human individuals (dated by TCRdb to 2020 to 2022). CD8 naive samples consisted of CD45RO-negative cells that were positively selected for CCR7, yielding a CD45RA+CCR7+ population without TemRA cells. Library preparation was by the immunoSEQ multiplex PCR assay. TCRdb holds this immuneACCESS table with in-frame rearrangements only. Some clones are missing; in checked studies, unresolved V genes explain under half, and the rest has no known cause. For this sample the table gives around 600,000 clones, of which 90% to 95% were detected only once. The ten most abundant clones make up about 0.11% of the sample. The sequenced sample was naive CD8+ T cells sorted from blood. The sample's cell subset or site label is to be understood as: CD45RA+CCR7+. The source is a woman aged 25-40 years in good health.

The table lists this clone with a count of one. This chain connects TRBV27 to TRBJ2-1, with D perhaps TRBD2 (6 bases). The CDR3 is 16 amino acids. The germline V gene has CDR1 MNHEY and CDR2 SMNVEV (reference sequence). Trimming stripped 5 bases from V and 6 bases from J, with 20 bases between. CDR3 coding DNA: TGTGCCAGCAGTCAAGGGCTCGGGACTCTCCTCAATGAGCAGTTCTTC. Protein: CASSQGLGTLLNEQFF.

The gene calls are TRBV28 and TRBJ2-5; D is possibly TRBD1 (6 bases). Trimming cost V 6 bases and J 2 bases, with 13 bases left between them. Germline V gene sequence: CDR1 MDHEN, CDR2 SYDVKM. This CDR3 comprises 14 residues. The DNA of the CDR3 is TGTGCCAGCAGCTCCTGGACAGAACAAGAGACCCAGTACTTC. This codes for CASSSWTEQETQYF.

This chain connects TRBV2 to TRBJ1-5, with unresolved D. The CDR3 runs to 18 residues. Germline values: CDR1 SNHLY, CDR2 FYNNEI. The V gene lost 3 bases and the J gene lost 0 bases, with 18 bases spanning the gap. The CDR3 loop reads CASSDPTRTDYSNQPQHF. The CDR3 DNA reads as TGTGCCAGCAGTGACCCCACACGGACGGATTATAGCAATCAGCCCCAGCATTTT.

The chain links TRBV29-1 to TRBJ1-3; a possible D gene is TRBD1 (5 bases). Germline CDR1 reads SQVTM; CDR2 reads ANQGSEA. V shed 1 base and J shed 3 bases, with 25 bases lying between them. The CDR3 is 19 amino acids. The CDR3 bases are TGCAGCGTTGAAGTTGGGGCCAAAAGGTTGGAGGGCTATGGAAACACCATATATTTT. Translation gives CSVEVGAKRLEGYGNTIYF.

This clone was seen only a few times. The chain recombines TRBV7-9 with TRBJ1-1; unclear D gene. The germline V gene encodes CDR1 SEHNR and CDR2 FQNEAQ (reference sequence). CDR3 length: 12 residues. V dropped 7 bases and J dropped 1 base, with 7 bases sitting between them. The CDR3 sequence is CASNSANTEAFF. The CDR3 DNA reads as TGTGCCAGCAACTCAGCGAACACTGAAGCTTTCTTT.